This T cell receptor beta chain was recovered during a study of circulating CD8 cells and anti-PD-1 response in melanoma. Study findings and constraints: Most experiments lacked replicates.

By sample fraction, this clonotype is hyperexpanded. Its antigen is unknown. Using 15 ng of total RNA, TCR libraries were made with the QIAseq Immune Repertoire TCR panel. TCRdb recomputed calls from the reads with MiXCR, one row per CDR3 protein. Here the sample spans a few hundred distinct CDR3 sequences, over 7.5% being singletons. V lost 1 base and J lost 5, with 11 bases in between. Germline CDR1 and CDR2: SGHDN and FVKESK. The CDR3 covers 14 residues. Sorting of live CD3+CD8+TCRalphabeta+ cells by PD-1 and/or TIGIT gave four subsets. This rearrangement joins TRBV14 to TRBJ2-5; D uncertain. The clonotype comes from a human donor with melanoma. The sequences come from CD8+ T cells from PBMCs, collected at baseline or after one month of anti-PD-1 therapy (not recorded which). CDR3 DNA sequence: TGTGCCAGCAGCCAAGTCGGCGTGGGGGAGACCCAGTACTTC. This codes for CASSQVGVGETQYF.